This record concerns one T cell receptor (beta chain) sequence. The data were produced by immunoSEQ multiplex PCR, yet TCRdb's version contains in-frame clones alone and is incomplete. Counted here are fewer than 100,000 clones, roughly 80% occurring once; the ten biggest clones make up around 0.6%. The entry originates in a study of CD4 T cell repertoires in COVID-19. The length of the CDR3 is 15 residues. Per the germline V gene, CDR1 is PRHDT and CDR2 is FYEKMQ (reference sequence). V was clipped by 0 bases and J by 6 bases, with 11 bases between them. The chain recombines TRBV13 with TRBJ2-2, with D perhaps given as TRBD1 or TRBD2 (6 bases each). The receptor's source is a human donor who had COVID-19. Sequencing used CD4+ T cells from peripheral blood, obtained after recovery from COVID-19. The CDR3 nucleotides read TGTGCCAGCAGCTTAGGGGGGGGCGCCCCCGGGGAGCTGTTTTTT. As protein: CASSLGGGAPGELFF.